The rows below give T cell receptor beta chains drawn from one sample of a study of blood T cells in healthy people across ages. TCRdb processed the 5' RACE reads anew with MiXCR; each CDR3 protein has one entry. The data show roughly 680,000 distinct CDR3 sequences, approximately 52% seen once. What was sequenced was blood. Receptors were obtained from an elderly woman in good health. Each CDR3 is given with its conserved first and last residue. D genes are given only for firm matches. For some rows the clone size is stated as once, few or many, or as a class when expanded; others skip it.

d_call,clone_size,cdr3_length,v_call,j_call,cdr3_nt,cdr3_aa
NA,NA,15,TRBV20-1,TRBJ2-7,TGCAGTGCTAGAGAAATCGGGACTTCTTCCTACGAGCAGTACTTC,CSAREIGTSSYEQYF
TRBD2,few,15,TRBV7-2,TRBJ2-3,TGTGCCAGCAGCTTAGGGCTAGCGGGGGTACATACGCAGTATTTT,CASSLGLAGVHTQYF
NA,NA,11,TRBV20-1,TRBJ2-5,TGCAGTGTAGGGGGGAGGCAAGAGCAGTACTTC,CSVGGRQEQYF
NA,NA,12,TRBV6-2/TRBV6-3,TRBJ2-7,TGTGCCAGCAGGACTCAGAGCTACGAGCAGTACTTC,CASRTQSYEQYF
TRBD2,many,17,TRBV4-2,TRBJ2-1,TGTGCCAGCAGCCAGTTAGCGGGAGGGCCCTCCTACAATGAGCAGTTCTTC,CASSQLAGGPSYNEQFF
NA,NA,17,TRBV15,TRBJ2-4,TGTGCCACCAGTCATAGACTGGATCCTTCAGCCAAAAACATTCAGTACTTC,CATSHRLDPSAKNIQYF
NA,NA,13,TRBV2,TRBJ2-5,TGTGCCAGCGTTCAGAGATACCAAGAGACCCAGTACTTC,CASVQRYQETQYF
NA,NA,14,TRBV7-9,TRBJ2-1,TGTGCCAGCAGCTTCTGGACCGTCCAAGAGACCCAGTTCTTC,CASSFWTVQETQFF
NA,many,14,TRBV12-3/TRBV12-4,TRBJ2-3,TGTGCCAGCAGTTTATCGCTGCACACAGATACGCAGTATTTT,CASSLSLHTDTQYF
NA,many,13,TRBV20-1,TRBJ1-2,TGCAGTGCTAGGGTACAGGAGAACTATGGCTACACCTTC,CSARVQENYGYTF
NA,few,13,TRBV29-1,TRBJ2-5,TGCAGCGTTGCGCAGTCGACCCAAGAGACCCAGTACTTC,CSVAQSTQETQYF
NA,NA,13,TRBV24-1,TRBJ1-2,TGTGCCACCAGTGAGTTCAGTGGCTTCGGCTACACCTTC,CATSEFSGFGYTF
NA,NA,16,TRBV7-2,TRBJ2-3,TGTGCCAGCAGCTTAACCACTGCCTATACCACAGATACGCAGTATTTT,CASSLTTAYTTDTQYF
NA,NA,18,TRBV4-2,TRBJ2-3,TGTGCCAGCAGCCAAGACCCCGGGGTAGGGGTCGGAACAGATACGCAGTATTTT,CASSQDPGVGVGTDTQYF
TRBD1,NA,15,TRBV6-1,TRBJ2-7,TGCGCCAGCAGTGAATGGCAGGGGGCGCTTAACGAGCAGTACTTC,CASSEWQGALNEQYF
NA,NA,13,TRBV7-9,TRBJ2-2,TGTGCCAGCAGCTTAAAGACTTCCGGGGAGCTGTTTTTT,CASSLKTSGELFF
NA,many,12,TRBV18,TRBJ2-7,TGTGCCAGCTCACCCACCCCCTACGAGCAGTACTTC,CASSPTPYEQYF
NA,NA,14,TRBV18,TRBJ1-6,TGTGCCAGCTCACCACCGGGCCAGTGGTCACCCCTCCACTTT,CASSPPGQWSPLHF
NA,many,15,TRBV9,TRBJ2-7,TGTGCCAGCAGCGCCTATCTTAGCGGCTCATACGAGCAGTACTTC,CASSAYLSGSYEQYF
NA,few,13,TRBV12-3/TRBV12-4,TRBJ1-5,TGTGCCAGCAGTTTAAGGCAGGGAAGGCCCCAGCATTTT,CASSLRQGRPQHF
NA,NA,13,TRBV2,TRBJ2-7,TGTGCCAGCAATCCCTCACGAGACTACGAGCAGTACTTC,CASNPSRDYEQYF
NA,many,11,TRBV20-1,TRBJ1-2,TGCAGTGCTCCGGGGGGTTATGGCTACACCTTC,CSAPGGYGYTF
NA,NA,15,TRBV6-1,TRBJ1-4,TGTGCCAGCAGGACGTACCCGAACGCTAATGAAAAACTGTTTTTT,CASRTYPNANEKLFF
NA,NA,16,TRBV7-2,TRBJ2-1,TGTGCCAGCAGCAACCCATACGGCCTTCGTGACAATGAGCAGTTCTTC,CASSNPYGLRDNEQFF
TRBD1,NA,14,TRBV20-1,TRBJ2-7,TGCAGTGCTAGAGATGGAGGACAGGACCACGAGCAGTACTTC,CSARDGGQDHEQYF
NA,few,13,TRBV6-1,TRBJ2-7,TGTGCCAGCAGTGATCGAGGGTTCGACGAGCAGTACTTC,CASSDRGFDEQYF
NA,many,12,TRBV3-1,TRBJ2-7,TGTGCCAGCACCTCCACAGGGTACGAGCAGTACTTC,CASTSTGYEQYF
NA,NA,12,TRBV16,TRBJ2-7,TGTGCCAGCAGCCAAACGGGGTGCGAGCAGTACTTC,CASSQTGCEQYF
NA,few,16,TRBV24-1,TRBJ2-5,TGTGCCACCAGCTCGACCCGAGGATCCGTCCCATATGAGCAGTACTTC,CATSSTRGSVPYEQYF
TRBD1,NA,15,TRBV7-9,TRBJ2-3,TGTGCCAGCAGTCGAAGTACAGGGGGCGCGCATACGCAGTATTTT,CASSRSTGGAHTQYF
TRBD1,NA,18,TRBV6-2/TRBV6-3,TRBJ2-5,TGTGCCAGCAGTTACGCGACGGGGTCGGGGACAGGGAAAGAGACCCAGTACTTC,CASSYATGSGTGKETQYF
NA,NA,14,TRBV12-3/TRBV12-4,TRBJ2-7,TGTGCCAGCAGGTTCCTGGGGGGAGGAAGAGAGCAGTACTTC,CASRFLGGGREQYF
NA,many,14,TRBV5-1,TRBJ2-1,TGCGCCAGCAGCTTGGAGGGGTTCTACAATGAGCAGTTCTTC,CASSLEGFYNEQFF
NA,many,12,TRBV7-9,TRBJ2-1,TGTGCCAGCAGCCCGGCGGGAAATGAGCAGTTCTTC,CASSPAGNEQFF
NA,many,13,TRBV10-2,TRBJ2-5,TGCGCCAGCAGGATCCCGGGGACAAGAGACCAGTACTTC,CASRIPGTRDQYF
NA,many,17,TRBV15,TRBJ2-1,TGTGCCACCAGCAGAGATCTTGGCAGGAGCTCCTACAATGAGCAGTTCTTC,CATSRDLGRSSYNEQFF
NA,few,12,TRBV12-3/TRBV12-4,TRBJ2-7,TGTGCCAGCAGTTCGGCGGTCTACGAGCAGTACTTC,CASSSAVYEQYF
NA,NA,15,TRBV5-1,TRBJ2-5,TGCGCCAGCAGCTTGGCCCCCTCCCGGGCGTATGAGCAGTACTTC,CASSLAPSRAYEQYF
NA,NA,15,TRBV11-2,TRBJ1-1,TGTGCCAGCAGCTTAGAGGGCCAGGTGAACACTGAAGCTTTCTTT,CASSLEGQVNTEAFF
TRBD1,many,15,TRBV24-1,TRBJ2-5,TGTGCCACCAGTGACATTGGGACAGCTCAAGAGACCCAGTACTTC,CATSDIGTAQETQYF
TRBD1,many,14,TRBV6-6,TRBJ1-2,TGTGCCAGCAGTCGGGGACAGCCCGCCTATGGCTACACCTTC,CASSRGQPAYGYTF